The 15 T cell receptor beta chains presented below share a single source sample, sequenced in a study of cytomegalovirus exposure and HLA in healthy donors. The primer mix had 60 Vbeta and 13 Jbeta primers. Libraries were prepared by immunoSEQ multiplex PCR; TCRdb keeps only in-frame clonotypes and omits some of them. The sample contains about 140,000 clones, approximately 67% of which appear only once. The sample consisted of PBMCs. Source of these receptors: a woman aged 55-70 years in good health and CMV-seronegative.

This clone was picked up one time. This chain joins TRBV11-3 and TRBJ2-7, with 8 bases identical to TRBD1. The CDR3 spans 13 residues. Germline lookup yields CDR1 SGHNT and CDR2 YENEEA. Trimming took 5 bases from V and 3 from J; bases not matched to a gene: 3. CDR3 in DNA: TGTGCCAGCAGCCGGACAGGGATCTACGAGCAGTACTTC. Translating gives CASSRTGIYEQYF.

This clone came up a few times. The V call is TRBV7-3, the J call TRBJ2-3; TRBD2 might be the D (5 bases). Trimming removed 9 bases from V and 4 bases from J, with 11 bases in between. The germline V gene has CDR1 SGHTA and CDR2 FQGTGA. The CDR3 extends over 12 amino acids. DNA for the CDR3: TGTGCCAGGGGCCTAGCAGCAGATACGCAGTATTTT. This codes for CARGLAADTQYF.

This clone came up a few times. The CDR3 DNA reads TGTGCCAGCAGCCAAGTCTGGGGCGGAGAGACCCAGTACTTC. It translates to CASSQVWGGETQYF. This chain connects TRBV4-2 to TRBJ2-5; a possible D gene is TRBD1 (5 bases). The V gene lost 1 base and the J gene lost 4 bases, with 10 bases spanning the gap. The CDR3 runs 14 residues. Germline V CDR1 and CDR2: LGHNA, YNFKEQ.

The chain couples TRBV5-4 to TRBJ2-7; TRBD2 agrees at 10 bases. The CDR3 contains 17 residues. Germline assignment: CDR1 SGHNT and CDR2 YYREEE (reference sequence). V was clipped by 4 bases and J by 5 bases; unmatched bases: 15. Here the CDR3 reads CASSPPGKRGGQNEQYF. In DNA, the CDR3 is TGTGCCAGCAGCCCCCCGGGGAAGCGGGGGGGCCAAAACGAGCAGTACTTC.

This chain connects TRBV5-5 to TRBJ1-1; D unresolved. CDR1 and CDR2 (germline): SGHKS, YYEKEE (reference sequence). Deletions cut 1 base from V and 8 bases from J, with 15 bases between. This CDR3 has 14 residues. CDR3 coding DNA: TGTGCCAGCAGCTTGCGGCTCATGGGCAACGAAGCTTTCTTT. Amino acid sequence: CASSLRLMGNEAFF.

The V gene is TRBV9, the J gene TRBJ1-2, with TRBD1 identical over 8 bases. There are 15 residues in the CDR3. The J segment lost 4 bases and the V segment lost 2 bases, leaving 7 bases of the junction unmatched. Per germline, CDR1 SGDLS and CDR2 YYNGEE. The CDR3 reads CASSVGARGLYGYTF. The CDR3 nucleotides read TGTGCCAGCAGCGTCGGGGCCAGGGGGCTCTATGGCTACACCTTC.

The CDR3 region has the DNA TGTGCCAGCAGCCGGACACAGGGAAGGAAGGTTGGGGCCAACGTCCTGACTTTC. This encodes CASSRTQGRKVGANVLTF. The V gene is TRBV7-8, the J gene TRBJ2-6; maybe TRBD1 (6 bases). V dropped 5 bases and J dropped 3 bases, with 20 bases sitting between them. Germline V CDR1 and CDR2: SGHVS, FQNEAQ. The CDR3 covers 18 residues.

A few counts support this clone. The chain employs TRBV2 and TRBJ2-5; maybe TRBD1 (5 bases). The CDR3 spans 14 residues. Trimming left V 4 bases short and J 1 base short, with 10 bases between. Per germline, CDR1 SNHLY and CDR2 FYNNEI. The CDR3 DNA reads TGTGCCAGCAGTGGACAGTTAATCCAAGAGACCCAGTACTTC. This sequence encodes CASSGQLIQETQYF.

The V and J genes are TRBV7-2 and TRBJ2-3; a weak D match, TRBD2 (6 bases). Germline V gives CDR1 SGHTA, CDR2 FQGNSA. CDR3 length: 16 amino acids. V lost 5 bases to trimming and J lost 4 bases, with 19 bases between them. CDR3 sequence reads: CASSGYVGAGSDTQYF. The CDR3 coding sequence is TGTGCCAGCAGCGGATACGTAGGAGCGGGCTCAGATACGCAGTATTTT.

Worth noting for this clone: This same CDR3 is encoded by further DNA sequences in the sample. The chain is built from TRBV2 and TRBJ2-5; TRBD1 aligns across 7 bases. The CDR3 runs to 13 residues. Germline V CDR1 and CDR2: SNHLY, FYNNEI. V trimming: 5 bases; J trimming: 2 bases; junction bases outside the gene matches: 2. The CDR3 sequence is CASSWDSQETQYF. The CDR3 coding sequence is TGTGCCAGCAGTTGGGACAGTCAAGAGACCCAGTACTTC.

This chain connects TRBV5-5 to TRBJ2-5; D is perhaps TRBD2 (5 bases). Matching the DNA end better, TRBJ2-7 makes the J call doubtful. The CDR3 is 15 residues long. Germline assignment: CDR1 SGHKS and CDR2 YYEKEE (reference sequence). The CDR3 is CASSFQIGSSYEQYF. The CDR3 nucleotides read TGTGCCAGCAGCTTCCAGATAGGGAGCTCCTACGAGCAGTACTTC.

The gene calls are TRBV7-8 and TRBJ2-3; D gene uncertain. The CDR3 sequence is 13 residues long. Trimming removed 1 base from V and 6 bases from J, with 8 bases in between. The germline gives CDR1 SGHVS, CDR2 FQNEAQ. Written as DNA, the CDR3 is TGTGCCAGCAGCTTAGGAGCTTGGGATACGCAGTATTTT. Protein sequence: CASSLGAWDTQYF.

CDR3: CASSLNRAGQTIYF. DNA of the CDR3: TGTGCCAGCAGTTTGAACCGCGCGGGACAGACCATATATTTT. The chain joins TRBV28 to TRBJ1-3, with 7 bases that match TRBD1. CDR1 is MDHEN, CDR2 SYDVKM, per germline. The length of the CDR3 is 14 residues. V shed 3 bases, J shed 10 bases, and the junction held 9 bases outside the gene matches. The full variable domain, completed using reference TRBV28 and TRBJ1-3, is DVKVTQSSRYLVKRTGEKVFLECVQDMDHENMFWYRQDPGLGLRLIYFSYDVKMKEKGDIPEGYSVSREKKERFSLILESASTNQTSMYLCASSLNRAGQTIYFGEGSWLTVV.

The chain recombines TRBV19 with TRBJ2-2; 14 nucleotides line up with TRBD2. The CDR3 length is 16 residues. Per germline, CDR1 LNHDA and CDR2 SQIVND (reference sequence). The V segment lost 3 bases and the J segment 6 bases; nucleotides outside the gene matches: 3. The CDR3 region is CASSMGLAGASGELFF. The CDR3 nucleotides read TGTGCCAGTAGTATGGGACTAGCGGGAGCCTCCGGGGAGCTGTTTTTT.

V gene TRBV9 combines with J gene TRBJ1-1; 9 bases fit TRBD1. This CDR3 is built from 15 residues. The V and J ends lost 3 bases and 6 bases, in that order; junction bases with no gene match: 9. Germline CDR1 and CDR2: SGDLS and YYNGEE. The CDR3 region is CASSATYRGRPEAFF. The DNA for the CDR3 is TGTGCCAGCAGCGCTACCTACAGGGGGCGGCCTGAAGCTTTCTTT.